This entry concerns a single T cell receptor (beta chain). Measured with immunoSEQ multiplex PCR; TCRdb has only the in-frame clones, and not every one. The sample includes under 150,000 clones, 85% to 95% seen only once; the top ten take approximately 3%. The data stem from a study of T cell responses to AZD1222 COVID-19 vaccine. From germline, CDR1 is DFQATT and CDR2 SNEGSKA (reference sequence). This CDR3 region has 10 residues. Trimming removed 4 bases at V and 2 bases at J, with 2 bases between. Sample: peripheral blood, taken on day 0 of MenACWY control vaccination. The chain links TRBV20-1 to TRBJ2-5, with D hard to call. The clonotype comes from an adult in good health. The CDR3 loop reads CSAKQETQYF. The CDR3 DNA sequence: TGCAGTGCTAAACAAGAGACCCAGTACTTC.